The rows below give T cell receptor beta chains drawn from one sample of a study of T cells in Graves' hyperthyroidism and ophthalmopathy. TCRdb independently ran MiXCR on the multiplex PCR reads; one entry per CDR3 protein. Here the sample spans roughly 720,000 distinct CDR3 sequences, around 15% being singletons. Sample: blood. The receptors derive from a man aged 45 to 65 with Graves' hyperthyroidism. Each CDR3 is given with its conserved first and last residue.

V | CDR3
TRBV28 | CASSLSQEIFYEQYF
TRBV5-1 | CASSLVGKGHYGYTF
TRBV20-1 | CSANLQGFTDTQYF
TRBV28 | CATRPGQWHTDTQYF
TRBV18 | CASSPRSGSSYNEQFF
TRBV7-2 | CASSPRDRVNTEAFF
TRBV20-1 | CSAPTQIGTGELFF
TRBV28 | CASSLTVIQPQHF
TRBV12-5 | CASGLETGLSNQPQHF
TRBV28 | CASSTQTAGTEAFF
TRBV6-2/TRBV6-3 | CASRPGLYEQYF
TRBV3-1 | CASSQDFRLAGPTDTQYF
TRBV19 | CASVAGLGKNNEQFF
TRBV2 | CASTEGLVDYEFF
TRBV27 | CASLGRGPSYNEQFF
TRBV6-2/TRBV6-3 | CASSYWPGDFAGANVLTF
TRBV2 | CASKGRVSSQPQHF
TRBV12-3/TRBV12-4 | CASSLDRYQPQHF
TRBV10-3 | CAIKSQGDETQYF
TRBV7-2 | CASTPLISGVGETQYF